The rows below give T cell receptor beta chains drawn from one sample of a study of OX40 agonist ivuxolimab in advanced cancers. Some clones are missing from TCRdb's copy, which holds only in-frame ones; the method was immunoSEQ multiplex PCR. This table has about 75,000 clones, approximately 90% appearing once. Sequenced here: CD4+ or CD8+ T cells sorted from blood, sampled in a trial of the OX40 agonist ivuxolimab. The receptors stem from an adult with an advanced solid tumor such as melanoma, head and neck, liver or kidney cancer. The CDR3 runs from the conserved cysteine through the conserved F or W. Expanded clones are given a class, and other clones once, few, many or no size at all.

v_call	clone_size	cdr3_aa
TRBV5-6	.	CASSLGAVSQPQHF
TRBV6-1	.	CASSEEGSAYEQYF
TRBV7-8	.	CASSLTGDTEAFF
TRBV19	.	CASSQDSNQPQHF
TRBV10-1	.	CASSSHEGSGANVLTF
TRBV6-6	.	CASSLDRVNTEAFF
TRBV7-9	.	CASNRDRGYEQYF
TRBV25-1	.	CASSEYFEDEQYF
TRBV7-2	.	CASRFSGRNNEQFF
TRBV4-3	.	CASSQDMGRGVGYTF
TRBV28	.	CASSSPLLAFGYTF
TRBV5-1	.	CASSLPGTGSGNTIYF
TRBV9	.	CASTTGPLPGELFF
TRBV18	few	CASSPLSGRDSPLHF
TRBV28	.	CASSAHGTGDYEQYF
TRBV30	.	CAWSGGRGSNQPQHF
TRBV6-5	.	CASRQGGTGANVLTF
TRBV27	.	CASSHQETQYF
TRBV5-1	.	CASSLAVGSSYEQYF
TRBV7-2	.	CASSLDGGSTDTQYF
TRBV30	.	CAWRRGWGVRVTEAFF
TRBV6-1	.	CASSGPPGIVTGELFF
TRBV6-1	.	CASSETGVNTEAFF
TRBV7-2	.	CASSLETGTGNTIYF
TRBV5-1	.	CASSLDLPNTGELFF
TRBV14	.	CASSQVGGTVTDTQYF
TRBV5-1	.	CASSLAGVPYEQYF
TRBV6-6	.	CASSYTGEWGQFF
TRBV4-3	few	CASSQDFGDKRVF
TRBV18	.	CASSNLAGLQDTQYF
TRBV9	.	CASSVGPFNTQYF
TRBV30	.	CAWQGQITDTQYF
TRBV6-1	.	CASRRTGALYEQYF
TRBV5-4	.	CASSLLDRLSSGANVLTF
TRBV19	once	CASSMGGNQPQHF
TRBV6-5	.	CASSPHRGGEAFF
TRBV5-1	.	CASSLDREHQGIQYF